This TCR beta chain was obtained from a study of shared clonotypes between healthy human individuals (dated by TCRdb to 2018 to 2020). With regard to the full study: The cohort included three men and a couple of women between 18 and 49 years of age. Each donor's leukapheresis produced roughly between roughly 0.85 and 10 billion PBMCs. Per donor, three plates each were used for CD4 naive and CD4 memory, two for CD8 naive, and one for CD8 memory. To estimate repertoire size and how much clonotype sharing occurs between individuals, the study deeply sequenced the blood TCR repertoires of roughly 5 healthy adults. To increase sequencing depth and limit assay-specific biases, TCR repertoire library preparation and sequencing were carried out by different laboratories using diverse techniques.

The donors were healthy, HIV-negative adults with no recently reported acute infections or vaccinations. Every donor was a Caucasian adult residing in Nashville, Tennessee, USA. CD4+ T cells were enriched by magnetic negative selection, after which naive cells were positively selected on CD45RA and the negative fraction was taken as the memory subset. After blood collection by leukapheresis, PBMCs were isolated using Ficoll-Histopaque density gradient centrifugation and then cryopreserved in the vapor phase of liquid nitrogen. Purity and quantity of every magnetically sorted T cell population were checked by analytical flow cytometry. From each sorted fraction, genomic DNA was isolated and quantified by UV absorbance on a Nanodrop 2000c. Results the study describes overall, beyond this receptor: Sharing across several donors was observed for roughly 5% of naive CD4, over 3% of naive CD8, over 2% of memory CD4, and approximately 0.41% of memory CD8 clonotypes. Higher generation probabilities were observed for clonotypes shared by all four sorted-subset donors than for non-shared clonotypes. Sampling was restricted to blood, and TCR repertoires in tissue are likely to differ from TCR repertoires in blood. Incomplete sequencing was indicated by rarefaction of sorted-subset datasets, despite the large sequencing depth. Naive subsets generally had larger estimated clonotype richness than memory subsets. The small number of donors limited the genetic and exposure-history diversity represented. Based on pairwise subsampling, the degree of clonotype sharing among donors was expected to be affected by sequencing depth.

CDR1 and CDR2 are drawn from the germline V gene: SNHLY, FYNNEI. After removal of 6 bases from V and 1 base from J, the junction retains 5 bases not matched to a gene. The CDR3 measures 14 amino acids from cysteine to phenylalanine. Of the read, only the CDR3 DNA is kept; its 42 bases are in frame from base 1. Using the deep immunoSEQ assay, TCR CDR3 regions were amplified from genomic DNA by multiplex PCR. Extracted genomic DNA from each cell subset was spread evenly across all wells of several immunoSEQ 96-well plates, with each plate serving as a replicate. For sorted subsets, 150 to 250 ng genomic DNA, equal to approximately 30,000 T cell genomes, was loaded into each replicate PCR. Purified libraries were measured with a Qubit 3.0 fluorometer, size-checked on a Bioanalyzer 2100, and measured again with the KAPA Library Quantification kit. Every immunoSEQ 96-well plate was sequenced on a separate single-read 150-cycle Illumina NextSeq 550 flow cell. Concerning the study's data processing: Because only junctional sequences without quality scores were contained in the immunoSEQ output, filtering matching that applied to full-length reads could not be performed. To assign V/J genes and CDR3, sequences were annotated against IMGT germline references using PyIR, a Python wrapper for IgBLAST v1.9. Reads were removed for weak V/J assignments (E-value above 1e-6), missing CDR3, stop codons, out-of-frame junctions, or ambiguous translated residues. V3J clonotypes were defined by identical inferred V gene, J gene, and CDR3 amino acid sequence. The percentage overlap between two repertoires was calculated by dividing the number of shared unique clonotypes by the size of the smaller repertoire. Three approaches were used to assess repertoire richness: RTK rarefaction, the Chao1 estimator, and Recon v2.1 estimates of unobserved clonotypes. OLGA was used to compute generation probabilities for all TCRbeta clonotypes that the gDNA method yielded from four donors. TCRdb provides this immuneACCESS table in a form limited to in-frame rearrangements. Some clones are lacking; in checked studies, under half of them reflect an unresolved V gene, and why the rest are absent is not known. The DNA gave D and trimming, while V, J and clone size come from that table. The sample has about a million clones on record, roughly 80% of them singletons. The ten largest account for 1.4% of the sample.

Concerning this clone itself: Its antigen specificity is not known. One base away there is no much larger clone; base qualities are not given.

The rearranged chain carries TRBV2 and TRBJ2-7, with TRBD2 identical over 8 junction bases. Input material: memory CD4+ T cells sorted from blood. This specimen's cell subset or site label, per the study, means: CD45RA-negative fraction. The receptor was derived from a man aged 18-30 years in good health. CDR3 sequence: CASRLAEGSYEQYF. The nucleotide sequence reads TGTGCCAGCAGACTAGCGGAGGGGTCCTACGAGCAGTACTTC.